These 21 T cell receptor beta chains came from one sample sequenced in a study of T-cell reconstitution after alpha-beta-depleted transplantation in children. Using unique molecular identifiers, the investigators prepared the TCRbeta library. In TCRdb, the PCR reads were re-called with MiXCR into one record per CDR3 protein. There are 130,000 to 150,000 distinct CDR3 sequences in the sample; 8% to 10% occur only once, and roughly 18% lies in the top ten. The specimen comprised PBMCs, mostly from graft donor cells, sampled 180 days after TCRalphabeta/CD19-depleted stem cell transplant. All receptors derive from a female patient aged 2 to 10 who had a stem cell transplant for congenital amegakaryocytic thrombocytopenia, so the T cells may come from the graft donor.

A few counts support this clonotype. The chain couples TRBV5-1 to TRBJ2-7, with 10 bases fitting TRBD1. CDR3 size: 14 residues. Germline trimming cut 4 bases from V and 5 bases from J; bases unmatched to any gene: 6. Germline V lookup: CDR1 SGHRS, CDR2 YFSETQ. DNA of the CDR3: TGCGCCAGCAGCGGCCGGGACAGGGGTAACGAGCAGTACTTC. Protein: CASSGRDRGNEQYF.

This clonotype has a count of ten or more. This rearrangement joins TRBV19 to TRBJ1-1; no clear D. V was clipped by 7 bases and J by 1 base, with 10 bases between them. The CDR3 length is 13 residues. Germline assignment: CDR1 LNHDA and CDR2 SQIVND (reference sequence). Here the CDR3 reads CASTYPPNTEAFF. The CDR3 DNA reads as TGTGCCAGTACTTACCCCCCGAACACTGAAGCTTTCTTT. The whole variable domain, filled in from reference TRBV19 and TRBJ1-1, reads DGGITQSPKYLFRKEGQNVTLSCEQNLNHDAMYWYRQDPGQGLRLIYYSQIVNDFQKGDIAEGYSVSREKKESFPLTVTSAQKNPTAFYLCASTYPPNTEAFFGQGTRLTVV.

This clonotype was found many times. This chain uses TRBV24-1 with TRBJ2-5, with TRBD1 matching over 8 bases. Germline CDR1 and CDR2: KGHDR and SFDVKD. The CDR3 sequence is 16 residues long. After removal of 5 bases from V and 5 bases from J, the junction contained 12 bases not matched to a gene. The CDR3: CATSGSDRGFTETQYF. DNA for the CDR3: TGTGCCACCAGTGGTAGTGACAGGGGTTTTACGGAGACCCAGTACTTC.

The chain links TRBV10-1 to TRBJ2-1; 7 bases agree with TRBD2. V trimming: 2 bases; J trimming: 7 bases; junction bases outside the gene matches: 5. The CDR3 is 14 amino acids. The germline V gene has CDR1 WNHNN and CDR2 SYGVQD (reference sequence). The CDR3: CASSEGGRKNEQFF. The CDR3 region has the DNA TGCGCCAGCAGTGAGGGCGGGAGAAAGAATGAGCAGTTCTTC.

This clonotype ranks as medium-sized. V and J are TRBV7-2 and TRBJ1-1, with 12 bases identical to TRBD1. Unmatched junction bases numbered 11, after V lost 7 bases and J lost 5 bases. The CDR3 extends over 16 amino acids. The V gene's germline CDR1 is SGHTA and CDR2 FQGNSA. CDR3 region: CASNRDRGRRGTEAFF. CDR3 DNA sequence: TGTGCCAGCAACCGGGACAGGGGGCGCCGAGGTACTGAAGCTTTCTTT. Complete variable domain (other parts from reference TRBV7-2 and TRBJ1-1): GAGVSQSPSNKVTEKGKDVELRCDPISGHTALYWYRQSLGQGLEFLIYFQGNSAPDKSGLPSDRFSAERTGGSVSTLTIQRTQQEDSAVYLCASNRDRGRRGTEAFFGQGTRLTVV.

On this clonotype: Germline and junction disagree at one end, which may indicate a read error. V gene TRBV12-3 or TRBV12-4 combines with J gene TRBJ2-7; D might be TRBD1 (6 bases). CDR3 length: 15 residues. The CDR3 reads CAGRFTQGLGGQQYF. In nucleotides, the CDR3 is TGTGCCGGCAGATTTACTCAGGGGCTTGGAGGCCAGCAGTACTTC.

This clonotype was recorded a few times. In DNA, the CDR3 is TGCAGTGCTCTGAAGCTCGGGGCTAGCGGGAGGGCCGTGGTATCCTACGAGCAGTACTTC. This codes for CSALKLGASGRAVVSYEQYF. V and J are TRBV20-1 and TRBJ2-7; TRBD2 aligns across 12 bases. Trimming took 5 bases from V and 1 from J; bases not matched to a gene: 21. The CDR3 consists of 20 residues. CDR1 and CDR2 from the germline V gene are DFQATT and SNEGSKA (reference sequence).

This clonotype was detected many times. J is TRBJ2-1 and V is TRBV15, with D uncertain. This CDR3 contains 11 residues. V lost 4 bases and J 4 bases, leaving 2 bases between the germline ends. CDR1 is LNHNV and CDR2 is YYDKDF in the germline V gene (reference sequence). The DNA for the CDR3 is TGTGCCACCAGCAAGTACAATGAGCAGTTCTTC. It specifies CATSKYNEQFF. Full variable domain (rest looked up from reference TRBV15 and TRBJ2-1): DAMVIQNPRYQVTQFGKPVTLSCSQTLNHNVMYWYQQKSSQAPKLLFHYYDKDFNNEADTPDNFQSRRPNTSFCFLDIRSPGLGDTAMYLCATSKYNEQFFGPGTRLTVL.

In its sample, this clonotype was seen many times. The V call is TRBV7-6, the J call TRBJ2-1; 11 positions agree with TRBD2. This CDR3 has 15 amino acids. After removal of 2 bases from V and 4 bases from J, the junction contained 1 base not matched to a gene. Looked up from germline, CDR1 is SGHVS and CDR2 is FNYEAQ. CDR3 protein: CASSLRLAGYNEQFF. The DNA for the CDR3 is TGTGCCAGCAGCTTAAGACTAGCGGGGTACAATGAGCAGTTCTTC.

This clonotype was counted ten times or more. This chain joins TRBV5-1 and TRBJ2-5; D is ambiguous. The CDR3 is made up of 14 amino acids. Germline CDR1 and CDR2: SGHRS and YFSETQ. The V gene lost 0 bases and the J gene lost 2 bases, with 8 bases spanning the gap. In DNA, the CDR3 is TGCGCCAGCAGCTTGGCCCCTCCACAAGAGACCCAGTACTTC. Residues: CASSLAPPQETQYF.

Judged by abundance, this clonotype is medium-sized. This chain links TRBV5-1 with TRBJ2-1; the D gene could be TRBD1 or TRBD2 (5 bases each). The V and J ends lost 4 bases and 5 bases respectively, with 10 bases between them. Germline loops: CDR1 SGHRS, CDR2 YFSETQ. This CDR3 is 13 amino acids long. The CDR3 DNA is TGCGCCAGCAGCGAGGGACCGAACAATGAGCAGTTCTTC. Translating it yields CASSEGPNNEQFF.

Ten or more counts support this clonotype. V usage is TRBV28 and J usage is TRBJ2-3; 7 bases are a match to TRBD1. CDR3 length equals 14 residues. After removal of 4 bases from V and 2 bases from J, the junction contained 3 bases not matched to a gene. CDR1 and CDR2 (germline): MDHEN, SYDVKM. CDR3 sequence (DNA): TGTGCCAGCAGTTCGGGACAGATCACAGATACGCAGTATTTT. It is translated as CASSSGQITDTQYF.

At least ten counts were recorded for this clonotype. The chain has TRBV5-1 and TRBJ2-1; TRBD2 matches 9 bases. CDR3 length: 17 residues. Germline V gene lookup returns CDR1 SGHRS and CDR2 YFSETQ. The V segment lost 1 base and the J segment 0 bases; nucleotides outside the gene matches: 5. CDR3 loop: CASSLFGRGGSYNEQFF. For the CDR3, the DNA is TGCGCCAGCAGCTTGTTCGGGCGGGGGGGCTCCTACAATGAGCAGTTCTTC.

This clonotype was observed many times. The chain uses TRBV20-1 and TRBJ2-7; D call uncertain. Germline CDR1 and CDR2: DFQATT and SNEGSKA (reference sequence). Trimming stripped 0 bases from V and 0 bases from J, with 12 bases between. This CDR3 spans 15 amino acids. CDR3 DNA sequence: TGCAGTGCTAGAGATCCTGGCGTCCTCTCCTACGAGCAGTACTTC. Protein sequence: CSARDPGVLSYEQYF.

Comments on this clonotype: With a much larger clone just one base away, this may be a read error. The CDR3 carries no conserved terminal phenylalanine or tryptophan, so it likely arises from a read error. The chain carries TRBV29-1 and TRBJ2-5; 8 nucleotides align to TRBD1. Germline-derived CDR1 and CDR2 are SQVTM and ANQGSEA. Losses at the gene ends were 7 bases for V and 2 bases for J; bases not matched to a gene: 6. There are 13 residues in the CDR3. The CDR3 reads CSASGQAQETQYL. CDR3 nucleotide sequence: TGCAGCGCCTCGGGACAGGCACAAGAGACCCAGTACCTC.

CDR3 DNA sequence: TGTGCCTGGAGTGTAATTGGTGACATTCAGTACTTC. Translating it yields CAWSVIGDIQYF. The chain combines TRBV30 with TRBJ2-4; D ambiguous. Trimming removed 0 bases at V and 8 bases at J, with 8 bases between. The length of the CDR3 is 12 residues. The V gene's germline CDR1 is GTSNPN and CDR2 SVGIG (reference sequence).

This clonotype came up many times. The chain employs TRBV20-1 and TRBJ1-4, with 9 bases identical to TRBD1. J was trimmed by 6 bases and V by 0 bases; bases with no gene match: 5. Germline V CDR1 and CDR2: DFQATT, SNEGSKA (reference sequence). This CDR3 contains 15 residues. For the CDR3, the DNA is TGCAGTGCTAGAGATCGACAGGGGGTGGATGAAAAACTGTTTTTT. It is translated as CSARDRQGVDEKLFF.

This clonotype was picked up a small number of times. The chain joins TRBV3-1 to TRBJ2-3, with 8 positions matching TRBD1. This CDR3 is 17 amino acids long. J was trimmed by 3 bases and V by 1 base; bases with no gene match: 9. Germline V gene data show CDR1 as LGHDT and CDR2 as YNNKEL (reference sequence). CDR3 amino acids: CASSQVFPGGSTDTQYF. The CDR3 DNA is TGTGCCAGCAGCCAAGTTTTCCCAGGGGGCAGTACAGATACGCAGTATTTT.

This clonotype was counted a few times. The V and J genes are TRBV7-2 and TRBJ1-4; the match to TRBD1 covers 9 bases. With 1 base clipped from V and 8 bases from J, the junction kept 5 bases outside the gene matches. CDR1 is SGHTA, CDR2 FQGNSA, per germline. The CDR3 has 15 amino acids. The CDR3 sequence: CASSLGWTGAEKLFF. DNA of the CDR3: TGTGCCAGCAGCTTAGGTTGGACAGGGGCCGAAAAACTGTTTTTT.

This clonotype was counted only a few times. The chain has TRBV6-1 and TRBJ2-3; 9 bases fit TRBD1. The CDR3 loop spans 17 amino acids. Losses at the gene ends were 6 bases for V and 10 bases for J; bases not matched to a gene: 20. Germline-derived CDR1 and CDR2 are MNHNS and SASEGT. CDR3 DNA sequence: TGTGCCAGCAGCCCGTTATCCCCGAGACAGGGGGTGGTGGCGCAGTATTTT. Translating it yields CASSPLSPRQGVVAQYF.

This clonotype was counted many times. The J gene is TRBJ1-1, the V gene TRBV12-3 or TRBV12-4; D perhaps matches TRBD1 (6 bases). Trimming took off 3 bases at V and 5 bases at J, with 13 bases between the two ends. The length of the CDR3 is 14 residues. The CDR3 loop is CASSFRGAWTEAFF. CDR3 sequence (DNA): TGTGCCAGCAGTTTTCGGGGGGCGTGGACTGAAGCTTTCTTT.